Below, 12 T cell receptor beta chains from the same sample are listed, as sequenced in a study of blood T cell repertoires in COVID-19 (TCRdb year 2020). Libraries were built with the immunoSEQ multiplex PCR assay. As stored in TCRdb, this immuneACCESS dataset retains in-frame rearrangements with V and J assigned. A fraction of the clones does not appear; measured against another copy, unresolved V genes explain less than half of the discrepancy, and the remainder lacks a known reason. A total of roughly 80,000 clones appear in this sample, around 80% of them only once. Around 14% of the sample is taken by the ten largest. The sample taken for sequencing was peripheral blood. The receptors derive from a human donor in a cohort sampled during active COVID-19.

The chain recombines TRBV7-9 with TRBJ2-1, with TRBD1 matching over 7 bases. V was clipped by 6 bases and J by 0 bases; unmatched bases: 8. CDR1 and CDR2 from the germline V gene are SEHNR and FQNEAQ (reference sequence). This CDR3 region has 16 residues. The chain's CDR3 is CASSSRGQSSYNEQFF. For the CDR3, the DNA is TGTGCCAGCAGTTCCAGGGGACAGAGCTCCTACAATGAGCAGTTCTTC.

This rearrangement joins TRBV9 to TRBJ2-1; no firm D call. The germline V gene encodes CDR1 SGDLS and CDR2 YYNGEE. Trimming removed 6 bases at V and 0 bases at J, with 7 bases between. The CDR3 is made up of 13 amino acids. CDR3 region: CASTPGSYNEQFF. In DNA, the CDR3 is TGTGCCAGCACCCCCGGCTCCTACAATGAGCAGTTCTTC. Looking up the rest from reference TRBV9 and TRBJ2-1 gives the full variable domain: DSGVTQTPKHLITATGQRVTLRCSPRSGDLSVYWYQQSLDQGLQFLIQYYNGEERAKGNILERFSAQQFPDLHSELNLSSLELGDSALYFCASTPGSYNEQFFGPGTRLTVL.

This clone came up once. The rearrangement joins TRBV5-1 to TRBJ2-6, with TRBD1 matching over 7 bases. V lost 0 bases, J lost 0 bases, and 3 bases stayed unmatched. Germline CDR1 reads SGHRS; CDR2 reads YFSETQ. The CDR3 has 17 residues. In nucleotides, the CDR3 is TGCGCCAGCAGCTTGGGACAGGGCAGCTCTGGGGCCAACGTCCTGACTTTC. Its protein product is CASSLGQGSSGANVLTF.

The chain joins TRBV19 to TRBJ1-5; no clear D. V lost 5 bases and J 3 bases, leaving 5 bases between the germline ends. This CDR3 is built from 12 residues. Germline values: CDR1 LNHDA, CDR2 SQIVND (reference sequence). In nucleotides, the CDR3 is TGTGCCAGTAGTTCGTACAATCAGCCCCAGCATTTT. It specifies CASSSYNQPQHF.

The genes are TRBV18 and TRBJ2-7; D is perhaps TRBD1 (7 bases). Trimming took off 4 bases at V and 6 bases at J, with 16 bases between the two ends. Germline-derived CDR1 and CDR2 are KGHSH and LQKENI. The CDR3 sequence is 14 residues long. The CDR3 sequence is CASSLQGTRSEQYF. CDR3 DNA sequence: TGTGCCAGCTCACTACAGGGGACTCGGAGCGAGCAGTACTTC.

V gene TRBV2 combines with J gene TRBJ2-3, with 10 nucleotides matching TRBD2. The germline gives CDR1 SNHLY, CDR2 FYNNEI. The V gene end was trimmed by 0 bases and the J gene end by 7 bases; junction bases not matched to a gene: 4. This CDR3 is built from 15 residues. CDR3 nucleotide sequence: TGTGCCAGCAGTGAAGCTAGCGGGGGGCCTTATACGCAGTATTTT. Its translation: CASSEASGGPYTQYF.

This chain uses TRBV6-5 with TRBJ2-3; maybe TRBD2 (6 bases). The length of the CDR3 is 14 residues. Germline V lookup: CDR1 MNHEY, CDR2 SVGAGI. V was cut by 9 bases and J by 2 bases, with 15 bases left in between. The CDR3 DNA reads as TGTGCCAGTGGCCGCGGGGTACACACAGATACGCAGTATTTT. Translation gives CASGRGVHTDTQYF.

The CDR3 DNA is TGTGCCTGGAAGGTCGGGGGCTCCTACGAGCAGTACTTC. As protein: CAWKVGGSYEQYF. The gene calls are TRBV30 and TRBJ2-7, with D possibly matching TRBD2 (6 bases). The CDR3 has 13 amino acids. Trimming took off 4 bases at V and 0 bases at J, with 10 bases between the two ends. The germline V gene encodes CDR1 GTSNPN and CDR2 SVGIG (reference sequence).

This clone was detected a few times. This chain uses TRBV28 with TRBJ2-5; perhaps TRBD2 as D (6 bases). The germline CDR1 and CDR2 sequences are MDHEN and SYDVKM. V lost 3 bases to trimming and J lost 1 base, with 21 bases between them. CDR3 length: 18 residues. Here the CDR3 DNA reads TGTGCCAGCAGTTTTGGCGCCTCGGGGTCCGGGGGCCAAGAGACCCAGTACTTC. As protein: CASSFGASGSGGQETQYF. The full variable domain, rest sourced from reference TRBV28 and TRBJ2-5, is DVKVTQSSRYLVKRTGEKVFLECVQDMDHENMFWYRQDPGLGLRLIYFSYDVKMKEKGDIPEGYSVSREKKERFSLILESASTNQTSMYLCASSFGASGSGGQETQYFGPGTRLLVL.

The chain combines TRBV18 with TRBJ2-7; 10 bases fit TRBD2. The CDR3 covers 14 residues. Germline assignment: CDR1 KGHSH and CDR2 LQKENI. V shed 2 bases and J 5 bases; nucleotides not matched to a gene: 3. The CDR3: CASSPRLAGDEQYF. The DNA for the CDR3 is TGTGCCAGCTCACCAAGGCTAGCGGGGGACGAGCAGTACTTC.

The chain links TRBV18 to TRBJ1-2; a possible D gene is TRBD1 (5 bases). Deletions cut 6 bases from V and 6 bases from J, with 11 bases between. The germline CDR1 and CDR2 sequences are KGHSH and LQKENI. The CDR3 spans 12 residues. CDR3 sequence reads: CASSLTGDGYTF. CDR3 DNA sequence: TGTGCCAGCTCCCTCACAGGTGATGGCTACACCTTC. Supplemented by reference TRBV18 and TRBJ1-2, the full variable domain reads NAGVMQNPRHLVRRRGQEARLRCSPMKGHSHVYWYRQLPEEGLKFMVYLQKENIIDESGMPKERFSAEFPKEGPSILRIQQVVRGDSAAYFCASSLTGDGYTFGSGTRLTVV.

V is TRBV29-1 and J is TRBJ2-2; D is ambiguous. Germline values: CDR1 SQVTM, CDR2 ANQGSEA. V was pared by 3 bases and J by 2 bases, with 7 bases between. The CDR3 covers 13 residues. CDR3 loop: CSVDRTNTGELFF. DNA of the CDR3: TGCAGCGTTGATCGTACAAACACCGGGGAGCTGTTTTTT.